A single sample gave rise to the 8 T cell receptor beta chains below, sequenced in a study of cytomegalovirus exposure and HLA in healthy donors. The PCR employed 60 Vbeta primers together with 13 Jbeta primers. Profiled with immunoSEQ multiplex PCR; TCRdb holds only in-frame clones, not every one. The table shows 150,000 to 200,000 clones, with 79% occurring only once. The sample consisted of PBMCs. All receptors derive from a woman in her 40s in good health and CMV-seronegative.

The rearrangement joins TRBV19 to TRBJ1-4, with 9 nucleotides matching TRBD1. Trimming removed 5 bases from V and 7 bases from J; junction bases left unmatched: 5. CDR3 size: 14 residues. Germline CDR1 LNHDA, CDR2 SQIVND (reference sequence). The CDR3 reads CASSPQGASEKLFF. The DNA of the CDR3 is TGTGCCAGTAGTCCACAGGGGGCTAGTGAAAAACTGTTTTTT.

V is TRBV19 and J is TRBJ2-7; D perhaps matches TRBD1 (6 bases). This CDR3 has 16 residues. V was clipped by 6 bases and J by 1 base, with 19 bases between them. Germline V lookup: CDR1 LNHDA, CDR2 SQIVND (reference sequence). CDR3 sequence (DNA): TGTGCCAGTAGCGGGACATCGTCCACTCTTTCCTACGAGCAGTACTTC. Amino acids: CASSGTSSTLSYEQYF. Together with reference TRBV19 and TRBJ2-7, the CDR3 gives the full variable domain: DGGITQSPKYLFRKEGQNVTLSCEQNLNHDAMYWYRQDPGQGLRLIYYSQIVNDFQKGDIAEGYSVSREKKESFPLTVTSAQKNPTAFYLCASSGTSSTLSYEQYFGPGTRLTVT.

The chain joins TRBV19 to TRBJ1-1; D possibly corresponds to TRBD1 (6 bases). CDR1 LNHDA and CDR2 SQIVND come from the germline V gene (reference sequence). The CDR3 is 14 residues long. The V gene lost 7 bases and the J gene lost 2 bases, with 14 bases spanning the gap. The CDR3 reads CASIGVRGNTEAFF. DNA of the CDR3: TGTGCCAGTATAGGGGTCAGGGGTAACACTGAAGCTTTCTTT.

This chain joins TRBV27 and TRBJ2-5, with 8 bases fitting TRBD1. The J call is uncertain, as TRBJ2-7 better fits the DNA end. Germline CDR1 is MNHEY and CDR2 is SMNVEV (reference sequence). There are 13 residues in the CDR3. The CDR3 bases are TGTGCCAGCAGTGTGACAGGGGTGAACGAGCAGTACTTC. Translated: CASSVTGVNEQYF.

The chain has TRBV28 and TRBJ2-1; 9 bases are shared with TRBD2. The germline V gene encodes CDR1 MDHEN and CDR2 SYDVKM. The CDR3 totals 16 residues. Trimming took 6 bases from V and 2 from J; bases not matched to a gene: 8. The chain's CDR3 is CASRGIAGAPYNEQFF. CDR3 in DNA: TGTGCCAGCAGGGGGATAGCGGGAGCCCCCTACAATGAGCAGTTCTTC.

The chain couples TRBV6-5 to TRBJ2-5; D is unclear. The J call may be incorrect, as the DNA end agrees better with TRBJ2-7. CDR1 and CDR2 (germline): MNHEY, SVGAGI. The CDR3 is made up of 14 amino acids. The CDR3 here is CASSYIRSSYEQYF. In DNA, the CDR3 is TGTGCCAGCAGTTACATCCGGAGCTCCTACGAGCAGTACTTC.

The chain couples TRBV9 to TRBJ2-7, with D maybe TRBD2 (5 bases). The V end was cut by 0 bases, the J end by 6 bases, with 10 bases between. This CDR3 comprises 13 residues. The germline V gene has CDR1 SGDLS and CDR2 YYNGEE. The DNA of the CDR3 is TGTGCCAGCAGCGTAGGGACTGTTGGCGAGCAGTACGTC. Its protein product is CASSVGTVGEQYV.

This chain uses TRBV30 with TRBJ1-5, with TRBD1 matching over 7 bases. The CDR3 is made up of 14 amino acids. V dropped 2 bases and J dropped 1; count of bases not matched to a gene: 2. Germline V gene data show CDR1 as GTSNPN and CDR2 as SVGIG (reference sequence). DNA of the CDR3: TGTGCCTGGAGTACGGGACAGAGCAATCAGCCCCAGCATTTT. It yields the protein CAWSTGQSNQPQHF.